This T cell receptor (beta chain) stems from a study of patients and donors after allogeneic stem cell transplantation. TCRdb called the RT-PCR reads again in MiXCR, with one record for every CDR3 protein. The table has about a million distinct CDR3 sequences, more than 15% seen once. In this sample, this clonotype turned up many times. CDR1 LGHNA and CDR2 YNFKEQ come from the germline V gene. Trimming took 1 base from V and 3 from J; bases not matched to a gene: 9. The CDR3 is 16 amino acids. Sequenced sample: blood, either unsorted or a sorted T cell fraction (not recorded which). The sequence was obtained from a human donor who was either an allogeneic HSCT recipient or a stem cell or donor lymphocyte infusion donor (not recorded which). It is not recorded whose cells these are; they may come from a transplant donor. This chain uses TRBV4-2 with TRBJ2-7; the match to TRBD1 covers 7 bases. The CDR3 nucleotides read TGTGCCAGCAGCCAAGCACCCGGACAGGTTATCTACGAGCAGTACTTC. Its protein product is CASSQAPGQVIYEQYF.